Listed here are 27 T cell receptor beta chains from one sample, sequenced in a study of blood T cell repertoires in COVID-19. Sequencing was performed with immunoSEQ multiplex PCR; in TCRdb, only in-frame clones are kept and a portion is missing. Found here are some 230,000 clones, approximately 85% of them singletons; the top ten hold approximately 7.6%. The material sequenced was peripheral blood. The receptors come from a woman of 80 years or more with COVID-19, enrolled during active disease.

This chain connects TRBV7-2 to TRBJ2-5; a weak D match, TRBD2 (5 bases). This CDR3 has 15 amino acids. CDR1 is SGHTA and CDR2 is FQGNSA in the germline V gene. V was pared by 2 bases and J by 7 bases, with 17 bases between. CDR3 coding DNA: TGTGCCAGCAGCTTAAACCCCGTCGGGGTTGGGACCCAGTACTTC. Its translation is CASSLNPVGVGTQYF.

This chain connects TRBV11-2 to TRBJ1-1; 8 bases agree with TRBD1. Trimming took 3 bases from V and 1 from J; bases not matched to a gene: 4. The CDR3 is 15 amino acids. Germline assignment: CDR1 SGHAT and CDR2 FQNNGV. The CDR3 here is CASSFYGTGNTEAFF. Written as DNA, the CDR3 is TGTGCCAGCAGCTTTTATGGGACAGGGAACACTGAAGCTTTCTTT. Variable domain in full (rest from reference TRBV11-2 and TRBJ1-1): EAGVAQSPRYKIIEKRQSVAFWCNPISGHATLYWYQQILGQGPKLLIQFQNNGVVDDSQLPKDRFSAERLKGVDSTLKIQPAKLEDSAVYLCASSFYGTGNTEAFFGQGTRLTVV.

The genes are TRBV18 and TRBJ2-5, with a tentative D call TRBD2 (6 bases). Trimming left V 3 bases short and J 3 bases short, with 11 bases between. The V gene's germline CDR1 is KGHSH and CDR2 LQKENI. This CDR3 comprises 14 residues. For the CDR3, the DNA is TGTGCCAGCTCACCTAATCCGGGGGAAGAGACCCAGTACTTC. It is translated as CASSPNPGEETQYF.

The chain links TRBV2 to TRBJ2-1; 13 nucleotides agree with TRBD2. The CDR3 totals 14 residues. The V gene's germline CDR1 is SNHLY and CDR2 FYNNEI. Germline trimming cut 7 bases from V and 6 bases from J; bases unmatched to any gene: 3. The CDR3 sequence: CASIGLAGANEQFF. The CDR3 DNA sequence: TGTGCCAGCATAGGACTAGCGGGAGCCAATGAGCAGTTCTTC. The variable domain in full, completed from reference TRBV2 and TRBJ2-1, reads EPEVTQTPSHQVTQMGQEVILRCVPISNHLYFYWYRQILGQKVEFLVSFYNNEISEKSEIFDDQFSVERPDGSNFTLKIRSTKLEDSAMYFCASIGLAGANEQFFGPGTRLTVL.

The chain joins TRBV5-6 to TRBJ2-7; TRBD2 matches 14 bases. J gave up 3 bases and V 4 bases, and 6 bases lay outside the gene matches. The CDR3 extends over 16 amino acids. CDR1 is SGHDT and CDR2 is YYEEEE in the germline V gene. This chain's CDR3 is CASSPGLAGENYEQYF. The DNA of the CDR3 is TGTGCCAGCAGCCCGGGACTAGCGGGAGAAAACTACGAGCAGTACTTC.

The chain is built from TRBV6-5 and TRBJ1-2; no reliable D call. Germline-derived CDR1 and CDR2 are MNHEY and SVGAGI. This CDR3 contains 13 residues. V lost 7 bases and J 4 bases, leaving 13 bases between the germline ends. Written as DNA, the CDR3 is TGTGCCAGCAAGCTGGAACAGCCCTATGGCTACACCTTC. Its translation is CASKLEQPYGYTF.

The J gene is TRBJ1-2, the V gene TRBV28, with TRBD1 matching over 11 bases. The CDR3 is 16 amino acids. J lost 4 bases, V lost 8 bases, and 12 bases had no gene match. Looked up from germline, CDR1 is MDHEN and CDR2 is SYDVKM. As DNA, the CDR3 is TGTGCCAGCGCCTACGTGCGGACAGGGGGCAGCTATGGCTACACCTTC. It specifies CASAYVRTGGSYGYTF.

V gene TRBV20-1 combines with J gene TRBJ2-7; D remains ambiguous. V dropped 2 bases and J dropped 1 base, with 3 bases sitting between them. CDR3 size: 11 residues. From germline, CDR1 is DFQATT and CDR2 SNEGSKA (reference sequence). This chain's CDR3 is CSARSSYEQYF. In DNA form, the CDR3 reads TGCAGTGCTAGATCTTCCTACGAGCAGTACTTC.

This chain connects TRBV2 to TRBJ1-4; D call uncertain. Germline loops: CDR1 SNHLY, CDR2 FYNNEI. Trimming removed 8 bases at V and 4 bases at J, with 11 bases between. The CDR3 length is 13 residues. The CDR3 protein is CASGRARNEKLFF. The CDR3, as DNA: TGTGCCAGCGGTAGAGCGCGTAATGAAAAACTGTTTTTT. The full variable domain, its missing parts supplied by reference TRBV2 and TRBJ1-4, is EPEVTQTPSHQVTQMGQEVILRCVPISNHLYFYWYRQILGQKVEFLVSFYNNEISEKSEIFDDQFSVERPDGSNFTLKIRSTKLEDSAMYFCASGRARNEKLFFGSGTQLSVL.

The chain uses TRBV7-9 and TRBJ1-6; 10 nucleotides match TRBD1. The CDR3 runs 19 residues. J lost 6 bases, V lost 2 bases, and 13 bases had no gene match. Germline loops: CDR1 SEHNR, CDR2 FQNEAQ (reference sequence). CDR3 DNA sequence: TGTGCCAGCAGCTTACTTCGGGGATTTGGGGACAGGGGTAATTCACCCCTCCACTTT. Amino acids: CASSLLRGFGDRGNSPLHF.

This clone showed up many times. This rearrangement joins TRBV5-4 to TRBJ2-5; the match to TRBD2 covers 10 bases. CDR1 and CDR2 (germline): SGHNT, YYREEE (reference sequence). Losses at the gene ends were 4 bases for V and 2 bases for J; bases not matched to a gene: 5. The CDR3 extends over 15 amino acids. The CDR3, as DNA: TGTGCCAGCAGCCGGACTAGCGGAGTTCAAGAGACCCAGTACTTC. Protein: CASSRTSGVQETQYF.

The chain employs TRBV5-6 and TRBJ1-6, with D hard to call. The CDR3 loop spans 16 amino acids. Deletions cut 0 bases from V and 6 bases from J, with 13 bases between. Germline V gives CDR1 SGHDT, CDR2 YYEEEE. The CDR3 DNA sequence: TGTGCCAGCAGCTTGGCGACCGGGGTGAGTAATTCACCCCTCCACTTT. This translates into CASSLATGVSNSPLHF. Combining the CDR3 with reference TRBV5-6 and TRBJ1-6 gives the whole variable domain DAGVTQSPTHLIKTRGQQVTLRCSPKSGHDTVSWYQQALGQGPQFIFQYYEEEERQRGNFPDRFSGHQFPNYSSELNVNALLLGDSALYLCASSLATGVSNSPLHFGNGTRLTVT.

The chain carries TRBV6-1 and TRBJ1-1; D may be TRBD1 (5 bases). V was cut by 6 bases and J by 4 bases, with 15 bases left in between. The CDR3 spans 14 residues. Germline CDR1 reads MNHNS; CDR2 reads SASEGT. CDR3 residues: CASSIKGQATEAFF. The CDR3 DNA sequence: TGTGCCAGCAGCATAAAGGGGCAGGCCACTGAAGCTTTCTTT.

The chain couples TRBV30 to TRBJ1-1, with 8 nucleotides matching TRBD1. Germline values: CDR1 GTSNPN, CDR2 SVGIG (reference sequence). This CDR3 contains 14 residues. V trimming: 3 bases; J trimming: 0 bases; junction bases outside the gene matches: 3. The CDR3 DNA sequence: TGTGCCTGGAGCCAGGGGGCGGTGAACACTGAAGCTTTCTTT. Translating gives CAWSQGAVNTEAFF.

The CDR3 here is CASSQGGAGGGTDTQYF. CDR3 coding DNA: TGCGCCAGCAGCCAAGGTGGAGCGGGAGGTGGAACAGATACGCAGTATTTT. This rearrangement joins TRBV4-1 to TRBJ2-3; 9 nucleotides line up with TRBD2. Germline CDR1 reads MGHRA; CDR2 reads YSYEKL. V shed 1 base, J shed 3 bases, and the junction held 8 bases outside the gene matches. The CDR3 is made up of 17 amino acids.

The V and J genes are TRBV28 and TRBJ1-2, with D perhaps TRBD1 (6 bases). This CDR3 region has 10 residues. The ends were cut back, 8 bases at V and 8 bases at J, with 9 bases in the middle. Germline V gene data show CDR1 as MDHEN and CDR2 as SYDVKM. The DNA of the CDR3 is TGTGCCAGCGGGACAAAGGGCTACACCTTC. It yields the protein CASGTKGYTF.

The chain joins TRBV3-1 (or the pseudogene TRBV3-2) to TRBJ2-5; 10 bases agree with TRBD1. Germline-derived CDR1 and CDR2 are LGHDT and YNNKEL (reference sequence). J lost 5 bases, V lost 0 bases, and 6 bases had no gene match. The CDR3 loop spans 16 amino acids. The CDR3 reads CASSQDDRGREETQYF. Written as DNA, the CDR3 is TGTGCCAGCAGCCAAGACGACAGGGGGCGCGAGGAGACCCAGTACTTC.

The V and J genes are TRBV7-9 and TRBJ2-3; 11 nucleotides align to TRBD2. The CDR3 extends over 16 amino acids. CDR1 and CDR2 from the germline V gene are SEHNR and FQNEAQ (reference sequence). The V and J ends lost 5 bases and 4 bases, in that order; junction bases with no gene match: 8. The CDR3 sequence is CASSVMGLAEADTQYF. DNA for the CDR3: TGTGCCAGCAGCGTCATGGGACTAGCGGAGGCAGATACGCAGTATTTT.

The genes are TRBV28 and TRBJ1-1; the D is unclear. Looked up from germline, CDR1 is MDHEN and CDR2 is SYDVKM. The CDR3 length is 11 residues. The ends were cut back, 7 bases at V and 0 bases at J, with 3 bases in the middle. The CDR3 coding sequence is TGTGCCAGCATATTGAACACTGAAGCTTTCTTT. This encodes CASILNTEAFF.

This clone was detected once. The chain employs TRBV30 and TRBJ1-5; 8 positions match TRBD1. J lost 4 bases, V lost 2 bases, and 13 bases had no gene match. Germline CDR1 is GTSNPN and CDR2 is SVGIG (reference sequence). The CDR3 is made up of 17 amino acids. For the CDR3, the DNA is TGTGCCTGGAGTCGAAATGGACAGGGAGGATGGAATCAGCCCCAGCATTTT. Encoded protein: CAWSRNGQGGWNQPQHF.

V and J are TRBV6-6 and TRBJ1-1, with 7 bases identical to TRBD1. CDR3 length equals 15 residues. Germline V gene lookup returns CDR1 MNHNY and CDR2 SVGAGI (reference sequence). Trimming at V came to 7 bases and at J to 0 bases, leaving 8 bases not matched to a gene. CDR3 sequence (DNA): TGTGCCAGCACCCGGGACAGTTTGATGAACACTGAAGCTTTCTTT. Amino acid sequence: CASTRDSLMNTEAFF.

This clone occurred once. This chain joins TRBV7-3 and TRBJ2-5, with 8 positions matching TRBD2. V lost 0 bases and J lost 4; bases outside the gene matches: 4. The CDR3 runs to 15 residues. From germline, CDR1 is SGHTA and CDR2 FQGTGA. The CDR3 sequence is CASSLTSGLAETQYF. The CDR3 nucleotides read TGTGCCAGCAGCTTAACTTCAGGACTAGCAGAGACCCAGTACTTC.

This clone was seen just once. The chain combines TRBV7-6 with TRBJ1-1; tentatively, D is TRBD1 (6 bases). V was trimmed by 5 bases and J by 4 bases, leaving 11 bases between them. The CDR3 covers 13 residues. Germline-derived CDR1 and CDR2 are SGHVS and FNYEAQ. CDR3 bases: TGTGCCAGCAGCCGAACAGGGTCCACTGAAGCTTTCTTT. Encoded protein: CASSRTGSTEAFF.

The chain combines TRBV3-1 (or the pseudogene TRBV3-2) with TRBJ2-5; 14 positions agree with TRBD2. CDR3 length equals 16 residues. Trimming cost V 1 base and J 5 bases; bases outside gene matches: 3. Germline values: CDR1 LGHDT, CDR2 YNNKEL (reference sequence). The CDR3 nucleotides are TGTGCCAGCAGCCAAGTGACTAGCGGGGGGGGTGAGACCCAGTACTTC. It yields the protein CASSQVTSGGGETQYF.

CDR3 sequence reads: CASSSSGTSHRYNEQFF. CDR3 in DNA: TGTGCCAGCAGTTCATCCGGGACTAGCCACCGTTACAATGAGCAGTTCTTC. The chain links TRBV28 to TRBJ2-1; TRBD2 aligns across 9 bases. Trimming cost V 4 bases and J 4 bases; bases outside gene matches: 11. CDR1 and CDR2 (germline): MDHEN, SYDVKM. The CDR3 has 17 amino acids.

This chain joins TRBV28 and TRBJ1-3, with unresolved D. Germline CDR1 and CDR2: MDHEN and SYDVKM. Trimming stripped 6 bases from V and 4 bases from J, with 13 bases between. CDR3 length: 14 amino acids. The CDR3 protein is CASSYGLRGNTIYF. The CDR3 nucleotides read TGTGCCAGCAGCTACGGACTTAGGGGAAACACCATATATTTT.

The chain links TRBV30 to TRBJ1-4; D may be TRBD1 (6 bases). With 0 bases removed from V and 5 bases from J, the gap between germline ends came to 10 bases. The CDR3 has 14 amino acids. From germline, CDR1 is GTSNPN and CDR2 SVGIG (reference sequence). CDR3 bases: TGTGCCTGGAGTGTGGACAGTCAAAATGAAAAACTGTTTTTT. It specifies CAWSVDSQNEKLFF.